A single T cell receptor (beta chain) is shown here with its context. Its antigen is undetermined. CDR1 is SGHNT, CDR2 YYREEE, per germline (reference sequence). The ends were cut back, 1 base at V and 6 bases at J, with 5 bases in the middle. The length of the CDR3 is 12 residues. This specimen comes from a study of OX40 agonist ivuxolimab in advanced cancers. Here immunoSEQ multiplex PCR was the method, and the copy in TCRdb shows in-frame clones only, minus some. The profile shows 40,000 or so clones, approximately 90% of them singletons. Study observations and caveats: On average, CD8+ T cells showed a greater number of expanded clones than CD4+. The expanded peripheral T cells' antigen specificity was not determined. Within 6 weeks, CD4+ and CD8+ blood T cells expanded clonally at 0.1 to 3.0 mg/kg.

The TCR was taken from an adult with an advanced solid tumor such as melanoma, head and neck, liver or kidney cancer. The sample consisted of CD4+ or CD8+ T cells sorted from blood, taken in a trial of the OX40 agonist ivuxolimab. This sequence joins TRBV5-4 and TRBJ1-5; D uncertain. The CDR3 DNA reads TGTGCCAGCAGCTTGCAAGGTCAGCCCCAGCATTTT. As protein: CASSLQGQPQHF.